This T cell receptor beta chain was found in a study of blood T cells in healthy people across ages. This clonotype has a handful of counts. The V and J ends lost 2 bases and 7 bases, in that order; junction bases with no gene match: 8. The CDR3 is made up of 17 amino acids. Looked up from germline, CDR1 is SGHDT and CDR2 is YYEEEE. It was with a sample-barcoded 5' primer and a J-beta primer mix that a second PCR of roughly 7 to 12 cycles was run. Sequencing of every sample gave 2.5 million or more CDR3-containing paired-end reads. TCRdb used MiXCR to reprocess the 5' RACE reads, holding one entry per CDR3 protein. The data show around 1,600,000 distinct CDR3 sequences, around 40% seen once. Isolation per sample recovered at least 6 million PBMCs.

What was sequenced was blood. The rearrangement joins TRBV5-6 to TRBJ2-4, with 14 bases matching TRBD2. The receptor was isolated from a woman between 18 and 30 years old in good health. The CDR3 is CASSFSGTSGSVNIQYF. CDR3 sequence (DNA): TGTGCCAGCAGCTTCTCCGGGACTAGCGGGAGTGTGAACATTCAGTACTTC.